These 7 T cell receptor beta chains came from one sample sequenced in a study of cytomegalovirus exposure and HLA in healthy donors. 60 Vbeta and 13 Jbeta primers were used in PCR. TCRdb's copy holds only in-frame clones and misses some; the assay was immunoSEQ multiplex PCR. Of about 180,000 clones listed, 80% are singletons. The sample was PBMCs. Source of these receptors: a young woman in good health and CMV-seronegative.

The chain is built from TRBV27 and TRBJ2-7; 7 nucleotides line up with TRBD1. CDR1 MNHEY and CDR2 SMNVEV come from the germline V gene (reference sequence). CDR3 size: 13 residues. V lost 5 bases to trimming and J lost 0 bases; unmatched junction nucleotides: 1. The DNA for the CDR3 is TGTGCCAGCAGTGGGACAGACTCCTACGAGCAGTACTTC. It codes for CASSGTDSYEQYF.

CDR3 region: CSVEDPGQGAQSNYGYTF. The CDR3 DNA reads TGCAGCGTTGAAGATCCGGGACAGGGGGCCCAGTCGAACTATGGCTACACCTTC. This sequence joins TRBV29-1 and TRBJ1-2; 12 bases match TRBD1. Germline V gene data show CDR1 as SQVTM and CDR2 as ANQGSEA. With V trimmed by 0 bases and J by 2 bases, 10 bases remained unmatched. The CDR3 loop spans 18 amino acids.

The chain employs TRBV5-4 and TRBJ1-6; D may be TRBD1 (6 bases). V lost 1 base and J lost 1, with 12 bases in between. Germline CDR1 is SGHNT and CDR2 is YYREEE (reference sequence). The length of the CDR3 is 17 residues. The CDR3 protein is CASSLPKQGSYNSPLHF. The CDR3 nucleotides read TGTGCCAGCAGCTTGCCTAAACAGGGTTCCTATAATTCACCCCTCCACTTT.

About this clone: Relative to the germline gene, one junction end is altered; a read error may explain this. This sequence joins TRBV15 and TRBJ2-5; the match to TRBD2 covers 11 bases. Germline V gene lookup returns CDR1 LNHNV and CDR2 YYDKDF (reference sequence). The CDR3 is 17 amino acids. The CDR3 nucleotides are TGTGCCACCAGCGGAGAGAGGACGACTAGCGGGGTGGAGACCCAGTACTTC. Amino acids: CATSGERTTSGVETQYF.

The rearrangement uses TRBV25-1 and TRBJ2-7; 8 nucleotides agree with TRBD1. The CDR3 covers 14 residues. The J segment lost 3 bases and the V segment lost 2 bases, leaving 3 bases of the junction unmatched. Germline assignment: CDR1 MGHDK and CDR2 SYGVNS. The CDR3 nucleotides read TGTGCCAGCAGTGAAAGGGACAGGTTCTACGAGCAGTACTTC. Its translation is CASSERDRFYEQYF.

The rearrangement joins TRBV19 to TRBJ1-3; no reliable D call. This CDR3 has 15 residues. Trimming removed 3 bases at V and 0 bases at J, with 9 bases between. CDR1 and CDR2 (germline): LNHDA, SQIVND (reference sequence). The CDR3 is CASSIAGISGNTIYF. CDR3 bases: TGTGCCAGTAGTATCGCAGGAATCTCTGGAAACACCATATATTTT.

This rearrangement joins TRBV14 to TRBJ1-1; 7 bases are shared with TRBD1. From germline, CDR1 is SGHDN and CDR2 FVKESK. There are 15 residues in the CDR3. After removal of 2 bases from V and 1 base from J, the junction contained 4 bases not matched to a gene. The CDR3 loop reads CASSQLQGRNTEAFF. CDR3 nucleotides: TGTGCCAGCAGCCAACTACAGGGGAGGAACACTGAAGCTTTCTTT.